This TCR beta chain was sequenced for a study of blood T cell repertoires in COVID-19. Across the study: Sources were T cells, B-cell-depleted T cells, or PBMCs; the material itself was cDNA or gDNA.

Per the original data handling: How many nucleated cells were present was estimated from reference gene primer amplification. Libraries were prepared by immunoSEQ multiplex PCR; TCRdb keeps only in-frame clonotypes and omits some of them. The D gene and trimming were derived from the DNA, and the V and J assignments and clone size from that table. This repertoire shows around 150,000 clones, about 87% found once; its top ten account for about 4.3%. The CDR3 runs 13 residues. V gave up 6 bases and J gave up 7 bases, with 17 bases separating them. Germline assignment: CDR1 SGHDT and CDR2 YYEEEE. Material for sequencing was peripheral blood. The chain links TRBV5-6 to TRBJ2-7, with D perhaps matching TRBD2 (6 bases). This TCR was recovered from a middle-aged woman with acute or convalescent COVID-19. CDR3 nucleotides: TGTGCCAGCAATGGACGGGAGAGGAAGGAGCAGTACTTC. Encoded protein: CASNGRERKEQYF.